The following is a T cell receptor beta chain sequence with its context. Its antigen remains unidentified. This entry belongs to a study of glioma-infiltrating T cells. Using RNA template, CDR3s of TCR alpha and beta were amplified with iRepertoire arm-PCR. Tissue mRNA or PBMC total RNA, roughly 100-400 ng, went into one-step reverse transcription and amplification. TCRdb re-called the multiplex PCR reads through MiXCR, storing one row per CDR3 protein. The table lists roughly 130,000 distinct CDR3 sequences, about 25% of them singletons, with around 28% in the top ten. V trimming: 7 bases; J trimming: 6 bases; junction bases outside the gene matches: 14. Germline CDR1 MDHEN, CDR2 SYDVKM. CDR3 length: 17 residues. Study-wide points: Very few CDR3 sequences were shared between tissue and blood. Tissue-blood divergence was below expectation in non-neoplastic patients, above in gliomas.

Sequences were obtained from glioma tissue, nonneoplastic brain tissue, or PBMCs (not recorded which). This rearrangement joins TRBV28 to TRBJ2-2, with TRBD1 matching 10 bases. The source of this sequence is a human donor with low-grade glioma or glioblastoma, undergoing nonglioma brain surgery, or in good health (not recorded which). This CDR3 is CASMGQGKLFGAGELFF. For the CDR3, the DNA is TGTGCCAGCATGGGACAGGGGAAACTCTTTGGGGCCGGGGAGCTGTTTTTT.